The clone carrying this T cell receptor beta chain was seen at least ten times. As yet, its antigen is unknown. These data belong to a study of T cell repertoires in cytomegalovirus infection. Turning to the study itself: CMV infection plus the matching HLA type was flagged by public TCR beta signatures.

MiXCR, run by TCRdb on the reads, gives a single entry per CDR3 protein. The data show a few hundred thousand distinct CDR3 sequences, over 35% seen once. Overall study findings and caveats: Clonotype analysis showed dominance of the ex vivo response by HLA-C-restricted CMV-specific TCR beta clonotypes.

CDR1 is SGHTA and CDR2 is FQGNSA in the germline V gene. Trimming left V 0 bases short and J 4 bases short, with 6 bases between. The CDR3 contains 13 residues. The chain employs TRBV7-2 and TRBJ1-2, with D unresolved. This clonotype was sampled from a human donor in good health (CMV status not recorded). Some clones in this sample may be carry-over from other donors' samples. Material: cultured PBMCs, obtained from culture after CMV antigen stimulation. CDR3 nucleotides: TGTGCCAGCAGCTTAGCGTCCGCCTATGGCTACACCTTC. Its protein is CASSLASAYGYTF. Together with reference TRBV7-2 and TRBJ1-2, the CDR3 gives the full variable domain: GAGVSQSPSNKVTEKGKDVELRCDPISGHTALYWYRQSLGQGLEFLIYFQGNSAPDKSGLPSDRFSAERTGGSVSTLTIQRTQQEDSAVYLCASSLASAYGYTFGSGTRLTVV.